The 25 T cell receptor beta chains in this list originate from one sample, sequenced in a study of sequential checkpoint blockade in melanoma. Data came from immunoSEQ multiplex PCR; TCRdb stores just in-frame clones and leaves some out. In the table there are roughly 1,700 clones, 15% to 20% of which are singletons. The treatment is: randomized to nivolumab then ipilimumab (arm A) or the reverse (arm B). The sample here was tumor tissue (inferred from file names), taken from a patient given nivolumab and ipilimumab in sequence. The receptors were sampled from a human donor with melanoma.

The chain is built from TRBV5-1 and TRBJ2-3, with D unclear. The CDR3 runs to 15 residues. Germline CDR1 SGHRS, CDR2 YFSETQ. Trimming removed 1 base at V and 5 bases at J, with 14 bases between. In DNA form, the CDR3 reads TGCGCCAGCAGCTTGCCATCGACTCACCAAGATACGCAGTATTTT. The encoded protein is CASSLPSTHQDTQYF.

This clone was seen repeatedly, ten times or more. CDR3 sequence reads: CASSANISPDETQYF. CDR3 coding DNA: TGTGCCAGCAGCGCTAACATTAGCCCCGATGAGACCCAGTACTTC. V usage is TRBV11-3 and J usage is TRBJ2-5; D call uncertain. Germline V gene lookup returns CDR1 SGHNT and CDR2 YENEEA. The V end lost 5 bases, the J end lost 5 bases, and 18 bases lay between the germline ends. The CDR3 runs to 15 residues.

This chain joins TRBV29-1 and TRBJ2-5; the D gene is possibly TRBD1 (6 bases). Germline V lookup: CDR1 SQVTM, CDR2 ANQGSEA. The CDR3 has 12 residues. Trimming pared 6 bases from V and 4 bases from J, leaving 12 bases between. CDR3 DNA: TGCAGCGTGCAGGACAGAGGAGAGACCCAGTACTTC. It codes for CSVQDRGETQYF.

This clone came up many times. This chain uses TRBV11-3 with TRBJ2-5; the match to TRBD1 covers 8 bases. CDR3 length: 16 residues. Trimming cost V 4 bases and J 0 bases; bases outside gene matches: 7. The germline V gene has CDR1 SGHNT and CDR2 YENEEA. The CDR3 sequence is CASSYGQGVYQETQYF. CDR3 nucleotide sequence: TGTGCCAGCAGCTACGGACAGGGAGTGTACCAAGAGACCCAGTACTTC. The entire variable domain, with the rest obtained from reference TRBV11-3 and TRBJ2-5, is as follows: EAGVVQSPRYKIIEKKQPVAFWCNPISGHNTLYWYLQNLGQGPELLIRYENEEAVDDSQLPKDRFSAERLKGVDSTLKIQPAELGDSAVYLCASSYGQGVYQETQYFGPGTRLLVL.

This clone has just a few counts. This sequence joins TRBV11-3 and TRBJ2-2, with TRBD2 matching 7 bases. Unmatched junction bases numbered 2, after V lost 1 base and J lost 0 bases. This CDR3 spans 16 amino acids. From germline, CDR1 is SGHNT and CDR2 YENEEA. In DNA form, the CDR3 reads TGTGCCAGCAGCTTAGGCCGGGGGGCGAACACCGGGGAGCTGTTTTTT. This sequence encodes CASSLGRGANTGELFF.

V is TRBV6-8 and J is TRBJ1-1; TRBD1 is a possible D gene (5 bases). Trimming took off 6 bases at V and 3 bases at J, with 11 bases between the two ends. CDR1 and CDR2 from the germline V gene are MNHGY and SAAAGT. CDR3 length: 13 residues. The CDR3 DNA reads TGTGCCAGCAGCAGCAGGGAGGACACTGAAGCTTTCTTT. Translating gives CASSSREDTEAFF.

This chain uses TRBV11-3 with TRBJ2-7; D call uncertain. This CDR3 is 14 amino acids long. Per the germline V gene, CDR1 is SGHNT and CDR2 is YENEEA. V lost 0 bases and J 5 bases, leaving 11 bases between the germline ends. CDR3 sequence (DNA): TGTGCCAGCAGCTTAGACGGCCCCCTCGACGAGCAGTACTTC. Translated, it gives CASSLDGPLDEQYF.

This clone is judged medium-sized. J is TRBJ2-7 and V is TRBV6-7; D call uncertain. Being an ORF, TRBV6-7 has a function that is uncertain. The CDR3 is 11 amino acids. V was pared by 2 bases and J by 6 bases, with 5 bases between. CDR3 in amino acids: CASSYPSEQYF. The DNA for the CDR3 is TGTGCCAGCAGTTACCCCTCCGAGCAGTACTTC.

This sequence joins TRBV25-1 and TRBJ2-1, with TRBD2 matching 9 bases. Trimming took 3 bases from V and 7 from J; bases not matched to a gene: 7. The germline V gene encodes CDR1 MGHDK and CDR2 SYGVNS. This CDR3 spans 15 amino acids. CDR3 residues: CASSDLAGYSNEQFF. The CDR3 nucleotides are TGTGCCAGCAGTGACCTAGCGGGGTACTCAAATGAGCAGTTCTTC.

J is TRBJ1-1 and V is TRBV5-1; the match to TRBD1 covers 11 bases. The junction had 6 bases not matched to a gene; V was cut back by 4 bases and J by 7 bases. Per the germline V gene, CDR1 is SGHRS and CDR2 is YFSETQ. The CDR3 runs to 14 residues. CDR3 region: CASSRRTGGNEAFF. The CDR3 DNA follows: TGCGCCAGCAGCCGCCGGACAGGGGGCAATGAAGCTTTCTTT. Filled out from reference TRBV5-1 and TRBJ1-1, the complete variable domain reads KAGVTQTPRYLIKTRGQQVTLSCSPISGHRSVSWYQQTPGQGLQFLFEYFSETQRNKGNFPGRFSGRQFSNSRSEMNVSTLELGDSALYLCASSRRTGGNEAFFGQGTRLTVV.

This chain joins TRBV19 and TRBJ2-2; no clear D gene. The CDR3 loop spans 16 amino acids. The V end was cut by 5 bases, the J end by 0 bases, with 13 bases between. Per the germline V gene, CDR1 is LNHDA and CDR2 is SQIVND (reference sequence). The DNA of the CDR3 is TGTGCCAGTAGTTTTAGTATTCCGCCGAACACCGGGGAGCTGTTTTTT. Translated: CASSFSIPPNTGELFF. Variable domain in full (rest from reference TRBV19 and TRBJ2-2): DGGITQSPKYLFRKEGQNVTLSCEQNLNHDAMYWYRQDPGQGLRLIYYSQIVNDFQKGDIAEGYSVSREKKESFPLTVTSAQKNPTAFYLCASSFSIPPNTGELFFGEGSRLTVL.

J is TRBJ2-3 and V is TRBV19; 7 bases agree with TRBD2. The CDR3 is made up of 15 amino acids. After removal of 5 bases from V and 0 bases from J, the junction contained 5 bases not matched to a gene. Germline V gene data show CDR1 as LNHDA and CDR2 as SQIVND (reference sequence). Written as DNA, the CDR3 is TGTGCCAGTAGTTTGGGGGGGTCTAGCACAGATACGCAGTATTTT. It specifies CASSLGGSSTDTQYF. Supplemented by reference TRBV19 and TRBJ2-3, the full variable domain reads DGGITQSPKYLFRKEGQNVTLSCEQNLNHDAMYWYRQDPGQGLRLIYYSQIVNDFQKGDIAEGYSVSREKKESFPLTVTSAQKNPTAFYLCASSLGGSSTDTQYFGPGTRLTVL.

This clone has a handful of counts. Written as DNA, the CDR3 is TGCAGCGTTACTCGAAATTTAGGGGACTACGAGCAGTACTTC. This codes for CSVTRNLGDYEQYF. The V gene is TRBV29-1, the J gene TRBJ2-7; perhaps TRBD1 as D (5 bases). The V gene's germline CDR1 is SQVTM and CDR2 ANQGSEA. The V end was cut by 5 bases, the J end by 3 bases, with 17 bases between. The CDR3 extends over 14 amino acids.

This clone was recorded a few times. This sequence joins TRBV6-8 and TRBJ1-2; D is uncertain. Trimming cost V 7 bases and J 4 bases, with 13 bases left between them. The germline V gene has CDR1 MNHGY and CDR2 SAAAGT. This CDR3 spans 13 amino acids. As DNA, the CDR3 is TGTGCCAGCATGACCACCGGAGCCTATGGCTACACCTTC. It yields the protein CASMTTGAYGYTF.

By sample fraction, this clone is medium-sized. The V gene is TRBV16, the J gene TRBJ1-1; D call uncertain. This CDR3 comprises 10 residues. V lost 6 bases and J 12 bases, leaving 11 bases between the germline ends. Germline CDR1 reads KGHSY; CDR2 reads FQNENV. CDR3 in amino acids: CASSLEWPFF. Written as DNA, the CDR3 is TGTGCCAGCAGTTTAGAATGGCCTTTCTTT.

This clone is medium-sized in the sample. Here the CDR3 reads CASSQEMFSDNEQFF. CDR3 nucleotides: TGCGCCAGCAGCCAAGAAATGTTCAGCGACAATGAGCAGTTCTTC. The V and J genes are TRBV4-1 and TRBJ2-1; unclear D gene. CDR1 is MGHRA, CDR2 YSYEKL, per germline. The CDR3 is made up of 15 amino acids. Trimming stripped 0 bases from V and 5 bases from J, with 11 bases between.

By sample share, this clone is medium-sized (0.01 to 0.1%). The chain uses TRBV23-1 and TRBJ2-1, with D possibly matching TRBD2 (6 bases). TRBV23-1 is sorted into the ORF group, with uncertain function. The CDR3 runs 15 residues. V was clipped by 6 bases and J by 9 bases, with 21 bases between them. CDR3 sequence: CASSQDRTPRGEQFF. CDR3 nucleotides: TGCGCCAGCAGCCAAGATCGGACCCCGCGGGGTGAGCAGTTCTTC.

This chain joins TRBV11-3 and TRBJ2-7, with D perhaps TRBD2 (7 bases). CDR1 and CDR2 (germline): SGHNT, YENEEA. The CDR3 is 14 residues long. V lost 7 bases and J lost 0, with 13 bases in between. This chain's CDR3 is CASTLGGPSYEQYF. Written as DNA, the CDR3 is TGTGCCAGCACCCTCGGGGGGCCCTCCTACGAGCAGTACTTC.

This clone turned up a few times. The rearrangement uses TRBV2 and TRBJ2-2; D ambiguous. Trimming cost V 7 bases and J 2 bases, with 11 bases left between them. Germline V lookup: CDR1 SNHLY, CDR2 FYNNEI. This CDR3 has 14 residues. The CDR3 DNA is TGTGCCAGCACAGTAGGACCTAACACCGGGGAGCTGTTTTTT. Its protein is CASTVGPNTGELFF.

This sequence joins TRBV6-8 and TRBJ2-1, with 9 bases fitting TRBD2. CDR1 and CDR2 from the germline V gene are MNHGY and SAAAGT. CDR3 length: 16 amino acids. The V segment lost 9 bases and the J segment 0 bases; nucleotides outside the gene matches: 9. CDR3 sequence (DNA): TGTGCCAGTTCGACTATAGCGGGGGTCTCCTACAATGAGCAGTTCTTC. Translating gives CASSTIAGVSYNEQFF.

This chain connects TRBV6-8 to TRBJ2-1; possibly TRBD2 for D (6 bases). The V gene's germline CDR1 is MNHGY and CDR2 SAAAGT. The ends were cut back, 6 bases at V and 9 bases at J, with 18 bases in the middle. The CDR3 length is 14 residues. The chain's CDR3 is CASSRGVVEGEQFF. The CDR3 DNA is TGTGCCAGCAGCCGCGGGGTAGTCGAGGGTGAGCAGTTCTTC.

This chain connects TRBV5-1 to TRBJ1-1; D is possibly TRBD1 (5 bases). The V gene's germline CDR1 is SGHRS and CDR2 YFSETQ. Trimming took 2 bases from V and 3 from J, leaving 11 bases between them. The CDR3 totals 14 residues. The chain's CDR3 is CASSLGAWDTEAFF. CDR3 DNA sequence: TGCGCCAGCAGCTTAGGGGCCTGGGACACTGAAGCTTTCTTT.

This clone came up many times. The V and J genes are TRBV9 and TRBJ1-1; D is undetermined. This CDR3 is built from 13 residues. Germline lookup yields CDR1 SGDLS and CDR2 YYNGEE. The V and J ends lost 3 bases and 5 bases respectively, with 11 bases between them. CDR3 sequence: CASSGPGNTEAFF. The CDR3 DNA sequence: TGTGCCAGCAGCGGCCCGGGGAATACTGAAGCTTTCTTT. The variable domain in full, completed from reference TRBV9 and TRBJ1-1, reads DSGVTQTPKHLITATGQRVTLRCSPRSGDLSVYWYQQSLDQGLQFLIQYYNGEERAKGNILERFSAQQFPDLHSELNLSSLELGDSALYFCASSGPGNTEAFFGQGTRLTVV.

This clone was seen repeatedly, ten times or more. The chain has TRBV6-8 and TRBJ2-3, with 10 nucleotides matching TRBD2. CDR3 length equals 14 residues. The germline V gene has CDR1 MNHGY and CDR2 SAAAGT. J lost 4 bases, V lost 4 bases, and 2 bases had no gene match. CDR3 amino acids: CASSLLAGSDTQYF. Written as DNA, the CDR3 is TGTGCCAGCAGTTTACTAGCGGGGTCAGATACGCAGTATTTT.

This clone is medium-sized within its sample. This rearrangement joins TRBV6-8 to TRBJ1-1; D is perhaps TRBD1 (5 bases). Deletions cut 5 bases from V and 1 base from J, with 17 bases between. CDR3 length: 16 residues. Per the germline V gene, CDR1 is MNHGY and CDR2 is SAAAGT. CDR3: CASSTLRIGENTEAFF. The CDR3 DNA is TGTGCCAGCAGTACCCTTCGTATAGGGGAGAACACTGAAGCTTTCTTT.